Shown below are 2 T cell receptor beta chains from a single sample sequenced in a study of monozygotic twins with inflammatory bowel disease. Reprocessing the 5' RACE reads, TCRdb reports a single entry for every CDR3 protein and omits DNA. The sample table includes approximately 400,000 distinct CDR3 sequences. What was sequenced was blood. These receptors all stem from a human donor with ulcerative colitis or Crohn's disease, or a healthy co-twin of an affected twin (not recorded which).

This chain uses TRBV7-9 with TRBJ2-7. This CDR3 spans 12 amino acids. Germline V gene lookup returns CDR1 SEHNR and CDR2 FQNEAQ (reference sequence). The CDR3 is CASSRYPFEQYF.

The V and J genes are TRBV5-1 and TRBJ1-4; TCRdb names TRBD1, which stays unverified in the absence of DNA. The CDR3 runs 15 residues. Germline CDR1 is SGHRS and CDR2 is YFSETQ. The CDR3 sequence: CASSLNQGRGEKLFF. Full variable domain (remainder filled in from reference TRBV5-1 and TRBJ1-4): KAGVTQTPRYLIKTRGQQVTLSCSPISGHRSVSWYQQTPGQGLQFLFEYFSETQRNKGNFPGRFSGRQFSNSRSEMNVSTLELGDSALYLCASSLNQGRGEKLFFGSGTQLSVL.